Below are 14 T cell receptor beta chains sequenced from a single sample in a study of CD8 T cells in ankylosing spondylitis (TCRdb year 2017). Receptor amplification or capture employed 5' RACE. Sequenced on an Illumina HiSeq 2500. TCRdb trimmed the raw reads at Q25, called clones with MiXCR and kept productive beta chains. Duplicate CDR3 protein sequences are folded into a single record with the most common DNA and genes. Present in this sample are some 120,000 distinct CDR3 sequences, approximately 13% of which were seen just once. In total, the top ten clones hold just under 3% of the sample. Sequenced: blood, either unsorted or a sorted T cell fraction (not recorded which). These receptors came from a female donor with ankylosing spondylitis or in good health (not recorded which).

This clonotype was picked up many times. This chain joins TRBV7-3 and TRBJ2-7; TRBD1 aligns across 7 bases. V shed 5 bases, J shed 4 bases, and the junction held 5 bases outside the gene matches. Germline V gene sequence: CDR1 SGHTA, CDR2 FQGTGA. The CDR3 extends over 13 amino acids. CDR3 in amino acids: CASSTEQGYEQYF. CDR3 sequence (DNA): TGTGCCAGCAGCACCGAACAGGGGTACGAGCAGTACTTC. Complete variable domain (other parts from reference TRBV7-3 and TRBJ2-7): GAGVSQTPSNKVTEKGKYVELRCDPISGHTALYWYRQSLGQGPEFLIYFQGTGAADDSGLPNDRFFAVRPEGSVSTLKIQRTERGDSAVYLCASSTEQGYEQYFGPGTRLTVT.

The gene calls are TRBV11-2 and TRBJ2-1; D is unclear. Between the trimmed V and J ends, which lost 1 base and 6 bases, there was a span of 7 bases. Germline V gene data show CDR1 as SGHAT and CDR2 as FQNNGV. CDR3 size: 13 residues. In nucleotides, the CDR3 is TGTGCCAGCAGCTTAGTTTCTGCCAATGAGCAGTTCTTC. This gives the protein CASSLVSANEQFF. The full variable domain, in which reference TRBV11-2 and TRBJ2-1 provide the parts outside the CDR3, is EAGVAQSPRYKIIEKRQSVAFWCNPISGHATLYWYQQILGQGPKLLIQFQNNGVVDDSQLPKDRFSAERLKGVDSTLKIQPAKLEDSAVYLCASSLVSANEQFFGPGTRLTVL.

The table lists this clonotype with many counts. The chain has TRBV24-1 and TRBJ2-5; 11 bases match TRBD2. CDR1 and CDR2 (germline): KGHDR, SFDVKD. J was trimmed by 7 bases and V by 4 bases; bases with no gene match: 10. CDR3 length equals 16 residues. CDR3 sequence reads: CATSDRSGGAGRTQYF. The CDR3 coding sequence is TGTGCCACCAGTGACCGTAGCGGGGGGGCTGGTAGGACCCAGTACTTC.

This clonotype came up many times. The rearrangement joins TRBV12-3 or TRBV12-4 to TRBJ1-5, with D perhaps TRBD1 (5 bases). CDR3 length equals 13 residues. Trimming shortened V by 3 bases and J by 5 bases, and 8 bases separated the two germline ends. The CDR3, as DNA: TGTGCCAGCAGTTTTCGGGGCGATCAGCCCCAGCATTTT. This codes for CASSFRGDQPQHF.

This clonotype has just a few counts. The rearrangement joins TRBV12-3 or TRBV12-4 to TRBJ2-2; D possibly matches TRBD1 or TRBD2 (6 bases each). Trimming left V 5 bases short and J 5 bases short, with 18 bases between. This CDR3 has 16 amino acids. CDR3 protein: CASSVGGGRRTGELFF. CDR3 in DNA: TGTGCCAGCAGTGTCGGAGGGGGGAGACGAACCGGGGAGCTGTTTTTT.

This clonotype showed up many times. This sequence joins TRBV20-1 and TRBJ2-3, with a tentative D call TRBD2 (6 bases). The V gene lost 3 bases and the J gene lost 1 base, with 17 bases spanning the gap. The CDR3 runs to 16 residues. From germline, CDR1 is DFQATT and CDR2 SNEGSKA (reference sequence). The CDR3 reads CSARVASGSRTDTQYF. CDR3 coding DNA: TGCAGTGCTAGGGTTGCCAGCGGGTCCCGCACAGATACGCAGTATTTT.

This clonotype was seen ten or more times. This chain connects TRBV12-3 or TRBV12-4 to TRBJ1-2; the D is unclear. Between the trimmed V and J ends, which lost 4 bases and 0 bases, there was a span of 6 bases. The CDR3 contains 13 residues. The CDR3 loop reads CASSSSANYGYTF. The CDR3 coding sequence is TGTGCCAGCAGTTCCTCTGCTAACTATGGCTACACCTTC.

The table lists this clonotype with many counts. The chain combines TRBV5-1 with TRBJ1-1; D is uncertain. Trimming shortened V by 0 bases and J by 0 bases, and 9 bases separated the two germline ends. Germline CDR1 SGHRS, CDR2 YFSETQ. CDR3 size: 15 residues. The CDR3 DNA reads as TGCGCCAGCAGCTTGGGGCAGGCCATGAACACTGAAGCTTTCTTT. It encodes CASSLGQAMNTEAFF. Full variable domain (missing parts from reference TRBV5-1 and TRBJ1-1): KAGVTQTPRYLIKTRGQQVTLSCSPISGHRSVSWYQQTPGQGLQFLFEYFSETQRNKGNFPGRFSGRQFSNSRSEMNVSTLELGDSALYLCASSLGQAMNTEAFFGQGTRLTVV.

Points on this clonotype: A junction end diverges from the germline sequence, so it may reflect a read error. This chain connects TRBV5-6 to TRBJ2-3; 9 bases fit TRBD2. The CDR3 has 16 residues. The germline gives CDR1 SGHDT, CDR2 YYEEEE. CDR3 residues: CSSSFISVVAGATQYF. CDR3 DNA sequence: TGTTCCAGCAGCTTTATTTCGGTGGTAGCGGGGGCTACGCAGTATTTT.

This clonotype occurred many times. The chain uses TRBV15 and TRBJ2-7; TRBD1 agrees at 11 bases. The CDR3 has 15 residues. From germline, CDR1 is LNHNV and CDR2 YYDKDF (reference sequence). Germline trimming cut 1 base from V and 8 bases from J; bases unmatched to any gene: 7. The DNA for the CDR3 is TGTGCCACCAGCAGAGTTGGGACAGGGGGGTCAAAGCAGTACTTC. Amino acids: CATSRVGTGGSKQYF.

This clonotype was observed at least ten times. The chain is built from TRBV12-5 and TRBJ2-1, with D uncertain. The CDR3 spans 12 residues. CDR1 is LGHNT, CDR2 FRNRAP, per germline. V lost 1 base and J 4 bases, leaving 2 bases between the germline ends. This chain's CDR3 is CASGLEYNEQFF. The DNA of the CDR3 is TGTGCTAGTGGTTTGGAATACAATGAGCAGTTCTTC.

This clonotype was detected many times. V gene TRBV20-1 combines with J gene TRBJ2-5, with D unresolved. CDR3 length: 12 residues. Germline CDR1 DFQATT, CDR2 SNEGSKA (reference sequence). The V gene lost 2 bases and the J gene lost 4 bases, with 8 bases spanning the gap. The DNA of the CDR3 is TGCAGTGCTAGACAATCGGTAGAGACCCAGTACTTC. Translation gives CSARQSVETQYF.

This clonotype occurred many times. This rearrangement joins TRBV5-1 to TRBJ2-1; D call uncertain. The CDR3 extends over 16 amino acids. The germline V gene encodes CDR1 SGHRS and CDR2 YFSETQ. V was shortened by 0 bases and J by 9 bases, with 19 bases between the two germline ends. CDR3 nucleotides: TGCGCCAGCAGCTTGGGGAACGCTTACGCGTTGGGTGAGCAGTTCTTC. Its protein product is CASSLGNAYALGEQFF.

This clonotype was recorded a few times. In nucleotides, the CDR3 is TGCAGTGCTAGAGACAGATCTTATCGGGCGGTTAACGCAGATACGCAGTATTTT. Translated: CSARDRSYRAVNADTQYF. This chain uses TRBV20-1 with TRBJ2-3; D is undetermined. Trimming took 0 bases from V and 4 from J, leaving 23 bases between them. Germline V lookup: CDR1 DFQATT, CDR2 SNEGSKA (reference sequence). The CDR3 spans 18 residues.